Listed here are 10 T cell receptor beta chains from one sample, sequenced in a study of Graves' ophthalmopathy and Graves' hyperthyroidism. Using RNA transcripts, the TCR beta CDR3 regions were amplified. First-round RT-PCR with HTBI primers preceded a second-round multiplex PCR. TCRdb processed the multiplex PCR reads anew with MiXCR; each CDR3 protein has one entry. Seen here are some 210,000 distinct CDR3 sequences, 25% to 35% observed once, and the top ten hold about 8.2%. Sequencing was done on a sample of peripheral blood. The receptors shown here come from a man aged 50 to 60 with Graves' ophthalmopathy.

The sample holds one count of this clonotype. This chain uses TRBV7-2 with TRBJ2-7; D is undetermined. V was pared by 2 bases and J by 6 bases, with 14 bases between. There are 14 residues in the CDR3. Germline assignment: CDR1 SGHTA and CDR2 FQGNSA. The CDR3 nucleotides read TGTGCCAGCAGCTTAACAGTCTTACTTGGCGAGCAGTACTTC. It yields the protein CASSLTVLLGEQYF.

This clonotype was detected many times. CDR3 protein: CASSLYRGNNQPQHF. Here the CDR3 DNA reads TGTGCCAGCAGCTTATACAGGGGTAACAATCAGCCCCAGCATTTT. The rearrangement uses TRBV7-2 and TRBJ1-5; 7 positions agree with TRBD1. This CDR3 spans 15 amino acids. Per germline, CDR1 SGHTA and CDR2 FQGNSA. J was trimmed by 3 bases and V by 2 bases; bases with no gene match: 4. Filled out from reference TRBV7-2 and TRBJ1-5, the complete variable domain reads GAGVSQSPSNKVTEKGKDVELRCDPISGHTALYWYRQSLGQGLEFLIYFQGNSAPDKSGLPSDRFSAERTGGSVSTLTIQRTQQEDSAVYLCASSLYRGNNQPQHFGDGTRLSIL.

The chain combines TRBV12-3 or TRBV12-4 with TRBJ1-2; D ambiguous. The CDR3 length is 12 residues. Trimming pared 6 bases from V and 4 bases from J, leaving 9 bases between. CDR3 sequence: CASRGNFYGYTF. The CDR3 coding sequence is TGTGCCAGCAGGGGCAATTTCTATGGCTACACCTTC.

This clonotype was seen repeatedly, ten times or more. The chain has TRBV6-5 and TRBJ2-7; D possibly corresponds to TRBD2 (5 bases). The CDR3 totals 13 residues. Trimming left V 7 bases short and J 2 bases short, with 12 bases between. Germline V gene sequence: CDR1 MNHEY, CDR2 SVGAGI. CDR3 sequence: CASTRGPTYEQYF. CDR3 coding DNA: TGTGCCAGCACCCGAGGGCCCACCTACGAGCAGTACTTC.

Here the CDR3 reads CASIRQLQETQYF. In DNA form, the CDR3 reads TGTGCCAGCATTCGTCAGTTACAAGAGACCCAGTACTTC. The V and J genes are TRBV6-1 and TRBJ2-5; D unclear. The CDR3 is 13 amino acids. Germline loops: CDR1 MNHNS, CDR2 SASEGT. V shed 7 bases and J shed 2 bases, with 11 bases lying between them.

This clonotype has at least ten counts. The CDR3: CASCDIAQNTEAFF. The DNA for the CDR3 is TGTGCCAGCTGCGACATAGCCCAGAACACTGAAGCTTTCTTT. The chain is built from TRBV5-6 and TRBJ1-1; D is unresolved. Per germline, CDR1 SGHDT and CDR2 YYEEEE. Trimming took 7 bases from V and 1 from J, leaving 14 bases between them. The CDR3 length is 14 residues.

This clonotype was detected many times. The chain carries TRBV6-5 and TRBJ1-2; D remains ambiguous. V was trimmed by 2 bases and J by 4 bases, leaving 11 bases between them. The CDR3 totals 14 residues. In germline, CDR1 is MNHEY, CDR2 SVGAGI. The chain's CDR3 is CASSYDSDIYGYTF. The CDR3 bases are TGTGCCAGCAGTTACGACTCAGACATCTATGGCTACACCTTC.

This clonotype was counted many times. This chain uses TRBV28 with TRBJ1-3; the D is unclear. The CDR3 has 14 residues. The germline V gene has CDR1 MDHEN and CDR2 SYDVKM. V shed 5 bases and J shed 3 bases, with 11 bases lying between them. The CDR3 nucleotides are TGTGCCAGCAGTATTGTACGGGGTGGAAACACCATATATTTT. Its protein product is CASSIVRGGNTIYF.

This clonotype has ten or more counts. This sequence joins TRBV15 and TRBJ2-2, with 10 nucleotides matching TRBD1. Germline assignment: CDR1 LNHNV and CDR2 YYDKDF (reference sequence). The CDR3 totals 17 residues. The ends lost 4 bases at V and 6 bases at J; junction bases unmatched: 11. DNA for the CDR3: TGTGCCACCAGCATAAAGACAGGGGGCTTATTTGCCGGGGAGCTGTTTTTT. Residues: CATSIKTGGLFAGELFF. Full variable domain (missing parts from reference TRBV15 and TRBJ2-2): DAMVIQNPRYQVTQFGKPVTLSCSQTLNHNVMYWYQQKSSQAPKLLFHYYDKDFNNEADTPDNFQSRRPNTSFCFLDIRSPGLGDTAMYLCATSIKTGGLFAGELFFGEGSRLTVL.

This clonotype occurred many times. The chain has TRBV20-1 and TRBJ2-7; 8 nucleotides align to TRBD2. Trimming took 6 bases from V and 4 from J; bases not matched to a gene: 11. Germline V gene lookup returns CDR1 DFQATT and CDR2 SNEGSKA (reference sequence). This CDR3 has 14 residues. Written as DNA, the CDR3 is TGCAGTGCCACTGCAGCGGGAGCCAGGTACGAGCAGTACTTC. Amino acid sequence: CSATAAGARYEQYF.